These 5 T cell receptor beta chains came from one sample sequenced in a study of OX40 agonist ivuxolimab in advanced cancers. Some clones are missing from TCRdb's copy, which holds only in-frame ones; the method was immunoSEQ multiplex PCR. Of over 150,000 clones detected, 94% appear once; the ten largest clones hold about 0.31%. The sequenced sample was CD4+ or CD8+ T cells sorted from blood, obtained in a trial of the OX40 agonist ivuxolimab. These receptors were collected from an adult with an advanced solid tumor such as melanoma, head and neck, liver or kidney cancer.

CDR3 amino acids: CASSYRDGSYNEQFF. The CDR3 DNA is TGTGCCAGCAGTTACAGGGATGGGTCCTACAATGAGCAGTTCTTC. J is TRBJ2-1 and V is TRBV6-5; D gene unclear. CDR3 length: 15 amino acids. Germline CDR1 and CDR2: MNHEY and SVGAGI. The V and J ends lost 2 bases and 1 base respectively, with 9 bases between them.

The chain recombines TRBV5-1 with TRBJ1-1, with TRBD1 as a possible D gene (5 bases). Germline V lookup: CDR1 SGHRS, CDR2 YFSETQ. With 3 bases removed from V and 1 base from J, the gap between germline ends came to 13 bases. This CDR3 is 15 amino acids long. CDR3 DNA sequence: TGCGCCAGCAGCTCCCCCGAGACAGCGAACACTGAAGCTTTCTTT. Residues: CASSSPETANTEAFF.

The chain couples TRBV5-4 to TRBJ1-3; D remains ambiguous. Trimming left V 2 bases short and J 0 bases short, with 0 bases between. The CDR3 runs to 12 residues. Germline V gene lookup returns CDR1 SGHNT and CDR2 YYREEE (reference sequence). The CDR3 here is CASSFSGNTIYF. The CDR3 coding sequence is TGTGCCAGCAGCTTCTCTGGAAACACCATATATTTT.

The rearrangement joins TRBV28 to TRBJ2-1, with no clear D. The V end was cut by 6 bases, the J end by 6 bases, with 15 bases between. CDR3 length: 14 residues. Germline V gene sequence: CDR1 MDHEN, CDR2 SYDVKM. This chain's CDR3 is CASRAKARLNEQFF. Written as DNA, the CDR3 is TGTGCCAGCAGAGCCAAGGCCCGGCTCAATGAGCAGTTCTTC.

The chain links TRBV19 to TRBJ2-7; 8 bases fit TRBD2. The CDR3 has 14 residues. Germline V gene data show CDR1 as LNHDA and CDR2 as SQIVND (reference sequence). Losses at the gene ends were 10 bases for V and 6 bases for J; bases not matched to a gene: 14. The CDR3 DNA follows: TGTGCCACAAACCTCGGGGGGGGTGTATCCGAGCAGTACTTC. Its translation: CATNLGGGVSEQYF.